This T cell receptor (beta chain) was observed in a study of shared clonotypes between healthy human individuals. The donor cohort consisted entirely of Caucasian adults residing in Nashville, Tennessee. CD4+ cells were split into CD45RA+ naive and CD45RA-negative memory subsets. In regard to this clone: No antigen is known for it.

Study findings and constraints: Non-shared clonotypes had lower generation probabilities than those shared by all four donors.

The CDR3 runs to 16 residues. In germline, CDR1 is SGHTA, CDR2 FQGNSA. Trimming cost V 0 bases and J 13 bases, with 19 bases left between them. The DNA input per sorted-subset replicate PCR was roughly 0.2 ug, corresponding to tens of thousands of T cell genomes. Generated by immunoSEQ multiplex PCR, the TCRdb table keeps only in-frame clones and is missing some. The sample has approximately 2.5 million clones; under 95% are singletons. The chain has TRBV7-2 and TRBJ2-6; TRBD2 might be the D (6 bases). Sequenced material: naive CD4+ T cells from PBMCs. Subset indicated: CD45RA+ positively selected. The sequence was collected from a man between 18 and 35 years old in good health. Some clones in this sample may be carry-over from other donors' samples. Here the CDR3 reads CASSLAAGLRPEVLTF. DNA for the CDR3: TGTGCCAGCAGCTTAGCCGCGGGGCTTAGGCCAGAAGTCCTGACTTTC.